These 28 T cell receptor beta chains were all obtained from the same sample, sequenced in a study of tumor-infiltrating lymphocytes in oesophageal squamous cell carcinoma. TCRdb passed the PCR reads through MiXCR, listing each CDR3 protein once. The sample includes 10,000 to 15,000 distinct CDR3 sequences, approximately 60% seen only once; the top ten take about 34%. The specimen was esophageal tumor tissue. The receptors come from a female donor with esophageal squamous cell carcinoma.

The chain's CDR3 is CASSPRAKGYEQYF. The DNA for the CDR3 is TGTGCCAGCAGCCCCCGGGCCAAGGGGTACGAGCAGTACTTC. The chain combines TRBV7-6 with TRBJ2-7; possibly TRBD1 for D (5 bases). Trimming stripped 5 bases from V and 4 bases from J, with 15 bases between. CDR1 is SGHVS and CDR2 is FNYEAQ in the germline V gene. The CDR3 has 14 residues. Full variable domain (rest looked up from reference TRBV7-6 and TRBJ2-7): GAGVSQSPRYKVTKRGQDVALRCDPISGHVSLYWYRQALGQGPEFLTYFNYEAQQDKSGLPNDRFSAERPEGSISTLTIQRTEQRDSAMYRCASSPRAKGYEQYFGPGTRLTVT.

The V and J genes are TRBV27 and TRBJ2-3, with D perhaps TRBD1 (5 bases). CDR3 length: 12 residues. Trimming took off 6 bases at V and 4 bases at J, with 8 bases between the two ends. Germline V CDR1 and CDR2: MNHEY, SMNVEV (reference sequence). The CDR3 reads CASSPGSDTQYF. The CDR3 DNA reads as TGTGCCAGCAGCCCAGGGTCAGATACGCAGTATTTT.

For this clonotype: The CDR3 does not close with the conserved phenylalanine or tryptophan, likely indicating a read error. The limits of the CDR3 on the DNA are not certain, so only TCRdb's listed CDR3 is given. CDR3 region: CASSPSLSPLHFGN. The rearrangement uses TRBV28 and TRBJ2-1; the table's D call TRBD2 went unverified against the DNA. Germline-derived CDR1 and CDR2 are MDHEN and SYDVKM. From its first to its last residue, the CDR3 has 14 amino acids.

Here the CDR3 reads CASSLGGLAGGYNEQFF. The CDR3 DNA is TGTGCCAGCAGCTTAGGGGGGCTAGCGGGGGGGTACAATGAGCAGTTCTTC. The chain links TRBV11-1 to TRBJ2-1; TRBD2 matches 12 bases. Trimming took 1 base from V and 4 from J; bases not matched to a gene: 5. Per germline, CDR1 SGHAT and CDR2 FQDESV (reference sequence). CDR3 length: 17 residues.

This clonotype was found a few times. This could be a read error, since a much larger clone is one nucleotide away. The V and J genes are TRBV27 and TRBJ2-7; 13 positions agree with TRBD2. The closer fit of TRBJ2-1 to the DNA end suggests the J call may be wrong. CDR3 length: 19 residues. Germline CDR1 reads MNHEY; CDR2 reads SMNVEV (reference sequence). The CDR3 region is CASSREGLAGPLPSYEQFF. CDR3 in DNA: TGTGCCAGCTCTCGAGAGGGACTAGCGGGACCCCTACCATCCTACGAGCAGTTCTTC.

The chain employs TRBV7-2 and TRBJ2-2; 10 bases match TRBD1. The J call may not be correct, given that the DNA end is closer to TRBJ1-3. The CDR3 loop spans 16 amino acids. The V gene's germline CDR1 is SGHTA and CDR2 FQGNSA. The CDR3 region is CASSFRRQGAGNTIYF. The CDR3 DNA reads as TGTGCCAGCAGCTTCCGCCGACAGGGGGCAGGAAACACCATATATTTT.

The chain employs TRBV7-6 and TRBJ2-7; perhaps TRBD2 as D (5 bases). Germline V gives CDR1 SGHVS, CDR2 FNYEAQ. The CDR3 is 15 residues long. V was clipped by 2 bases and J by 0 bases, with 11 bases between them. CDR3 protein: CASSLIGVSSYEQYF. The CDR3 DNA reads TGTGCCAGCAGCTTAATCGGGGTGAGCTCCTACGAGCAGTACTTC.

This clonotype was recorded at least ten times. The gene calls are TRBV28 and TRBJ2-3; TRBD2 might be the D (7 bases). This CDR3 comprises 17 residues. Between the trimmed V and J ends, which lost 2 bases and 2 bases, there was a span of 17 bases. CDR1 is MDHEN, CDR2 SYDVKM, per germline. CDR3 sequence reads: CASSLGGGTRLTDTQYF. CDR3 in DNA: TGTGCCAGCAGTTTAGGGGGGGGGACAAGGCTCACAGATACGCAGTATTTT. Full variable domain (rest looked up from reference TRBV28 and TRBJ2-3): DVKVTQSSRYLVKRTGEKVFLECVQDMDHENMFWYRQDPGLGLRLIYFSYDVKMKEKGDIPEGYSVSREKKERFSLILESASTNQTSMYLCASSLGGGTRLTDTQYFGPGTRLTVL.

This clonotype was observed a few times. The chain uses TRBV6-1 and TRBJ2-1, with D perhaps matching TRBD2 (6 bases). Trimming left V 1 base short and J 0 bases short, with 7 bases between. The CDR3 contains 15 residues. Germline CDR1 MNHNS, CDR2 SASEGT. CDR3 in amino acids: CASSEVRGSYNEQFF. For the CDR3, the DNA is TGTGCCAGCAGTGAAGTGCGGGGCTCCTACAATGAGCAGTTCTTC.

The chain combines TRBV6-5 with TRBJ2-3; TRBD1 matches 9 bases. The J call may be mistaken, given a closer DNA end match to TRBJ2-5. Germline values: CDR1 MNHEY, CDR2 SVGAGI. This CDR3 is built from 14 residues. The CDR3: CASSRGDRAETQYF. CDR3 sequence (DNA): TGTGCCAGCAGTAGGGGGGACAGGGCGGAGACCCAGTACTTC.

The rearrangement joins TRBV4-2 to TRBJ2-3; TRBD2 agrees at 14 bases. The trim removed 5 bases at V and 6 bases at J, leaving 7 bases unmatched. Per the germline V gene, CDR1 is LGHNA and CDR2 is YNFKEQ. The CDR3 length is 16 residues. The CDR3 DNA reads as TGTGCCAGCAGCGGAGGGACTAGCGGGAGCCGGGATACGCAGTATTTT. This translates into CASSGGTSGSRDTQYF.

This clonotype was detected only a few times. Here the CDR3 DNA reads TGTGCCAGCAGCTTAGTGAGCTCCTACAATGAGCAGTTCTTC. Protein product: CASSLVSSYNEQFF. This chain uses TRBV7-8 with TRBJ2-1; D gene uncertain. Germline lookup yields CDR1 SGHVS and CDR2 FQNEAQ. Trimming shortened V by 1 base and J by 0 bases, and 4 bases separated the two germline ends. This CDR3 contains 14 residues.

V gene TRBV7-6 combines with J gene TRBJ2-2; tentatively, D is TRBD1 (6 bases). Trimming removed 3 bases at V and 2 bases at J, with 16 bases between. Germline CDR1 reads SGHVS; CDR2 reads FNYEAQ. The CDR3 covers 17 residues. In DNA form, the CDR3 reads TGTGCCAGCAGCTTTTTACAGGGTGTTCTCAACACCGGGGAGCTGTTTTTT. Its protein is CASSFLQGVLNTGELFF.

CDR3 protein: CASSLAQGWYNEQFF. The CDR3 bases are TGTGCCAGCAGCTTAGCTCAGGGTTGGTACAATGAGCAGTTCTTC. This chain connects TRBV7-2 to TRBJ2-1, with D possibly being TRBD1 (5 bases). Germline loops: CDR1 SGHTA, CDR2 FQGNSA. The CDR3 runs to 15 residues. Trimming removed 0 bases from V and 4 bases from J, with 10 bases in between.

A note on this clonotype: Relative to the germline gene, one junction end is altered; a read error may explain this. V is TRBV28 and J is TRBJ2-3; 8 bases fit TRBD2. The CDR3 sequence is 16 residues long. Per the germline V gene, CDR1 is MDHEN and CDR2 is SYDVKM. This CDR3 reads CASSFPSGLSTDTQSF. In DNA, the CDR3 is TGTGCCAGCAGTTTCCCTAGCGGGCTTAGCACAGATACGCAGTCTTTT.

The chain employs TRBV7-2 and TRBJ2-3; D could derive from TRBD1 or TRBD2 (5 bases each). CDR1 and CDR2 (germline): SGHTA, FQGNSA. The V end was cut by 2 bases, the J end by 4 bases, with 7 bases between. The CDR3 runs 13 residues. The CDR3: CASSLTGPDTQYF. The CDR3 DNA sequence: TGTGCCAGCAGCTTAACGGGGCCAGATACGCAGTATTTT.

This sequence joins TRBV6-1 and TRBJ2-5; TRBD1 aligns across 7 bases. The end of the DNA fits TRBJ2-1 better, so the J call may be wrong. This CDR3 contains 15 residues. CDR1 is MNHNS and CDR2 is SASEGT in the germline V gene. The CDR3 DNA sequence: TGTGCCAGCAGTCATCGGACAGGATTCACAGAGACCCAGTTCTTC. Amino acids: CASSHRTGFTETQFF.

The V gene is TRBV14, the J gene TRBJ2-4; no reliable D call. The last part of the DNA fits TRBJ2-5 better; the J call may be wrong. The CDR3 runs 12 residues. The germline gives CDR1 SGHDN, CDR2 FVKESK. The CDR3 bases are TGTGCCAGCAGCCAAGTCCGAGAGACCCAGTACTTC. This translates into CASSQVRETQYF.

The CDR3 reads CASSLYSTGKNEQYF. As DNA, the CDR3 is TGTGCCAGCAGCTTATATAGTACAGGGAAAAACGAGCAGTACTTC. J is TRBJ2-3 and V is TRBV7-4, with D possibly being TRBD1 (6 bases). The last part of the DNA fits TRBJ2-7 better; the J call may be wrong. The CDR3 has 15 residues. Germline-derived CDR1 and CDR2 are SGHVT and SQSDAQ.

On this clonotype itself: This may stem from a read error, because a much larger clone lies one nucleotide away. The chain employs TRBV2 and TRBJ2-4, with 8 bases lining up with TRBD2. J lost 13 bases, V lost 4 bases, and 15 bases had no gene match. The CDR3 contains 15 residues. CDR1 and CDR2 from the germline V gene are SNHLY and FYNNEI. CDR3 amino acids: CASSVSWREANEQYF. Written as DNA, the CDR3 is TGTGCCAGCAGTGTGAGTTGGCGGGAGGCCAATGAGCAGTACTTC.

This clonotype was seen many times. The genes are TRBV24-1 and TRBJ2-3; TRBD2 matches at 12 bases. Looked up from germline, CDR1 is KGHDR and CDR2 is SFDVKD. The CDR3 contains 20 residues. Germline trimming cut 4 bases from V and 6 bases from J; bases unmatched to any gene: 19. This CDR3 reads CATSDLGQGATSGSGDTQYF. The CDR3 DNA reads TGTGCCACCAGTGACCTGGGACAGGGCGCGACTAGCGGGAGTGGGGATACGCAGTATTTT.

The CDR3 protein is CASSLDPQDGAYEQFF. The CDR3 nucleotides read TGTGCCAGCAGCTTGGATCCACAGGACGGAGCGTACGAGCAGTTCTTC. V usage is TRBV11-3 and J usage is TRBJ2-4, with D maybe TRBD1 (5 bases). The assigned J gene may be wrong: the sequence end matches TRBJ2-1 better. The CDR3 totals 16 residues. From germline, CDR1 is SGHNT and CDR2 YENEEA.

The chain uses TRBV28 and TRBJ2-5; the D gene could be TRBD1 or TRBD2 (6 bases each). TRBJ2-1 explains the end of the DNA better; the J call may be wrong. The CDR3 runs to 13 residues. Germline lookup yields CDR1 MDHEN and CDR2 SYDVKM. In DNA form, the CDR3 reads TGTGCCAGTACAAGGGGGGTCGGCAATGAGCAGTTCTTC. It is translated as CASTRGVGNEQFF.

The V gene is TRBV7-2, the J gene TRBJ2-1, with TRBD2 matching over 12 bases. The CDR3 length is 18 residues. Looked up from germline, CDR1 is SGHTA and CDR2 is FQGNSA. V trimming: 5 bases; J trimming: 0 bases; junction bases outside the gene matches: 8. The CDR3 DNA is TGTGCCAGCAGCCTATATCGGACTAGCGGGGCCTCCTACAATGAGCAGTTCTTC. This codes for CASSLYRTSGASYNEQFF.

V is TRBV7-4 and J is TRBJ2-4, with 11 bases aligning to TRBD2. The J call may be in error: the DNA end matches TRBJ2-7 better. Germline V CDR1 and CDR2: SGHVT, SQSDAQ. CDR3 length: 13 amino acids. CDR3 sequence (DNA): TGTGCCAGCGAGACTAGCGGGGCCCTCGAGCAGTACTTC. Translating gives CASETSGALEQYF.

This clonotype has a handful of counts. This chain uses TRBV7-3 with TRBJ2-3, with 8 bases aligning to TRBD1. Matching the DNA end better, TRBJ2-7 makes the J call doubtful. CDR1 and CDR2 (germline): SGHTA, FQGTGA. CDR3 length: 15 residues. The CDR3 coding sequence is TGTGCCAGCAGCTTAGAGGCAGGGGGCGCGGGGGAGCAGTACTTC. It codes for CASSLEAGGAGEQYF.

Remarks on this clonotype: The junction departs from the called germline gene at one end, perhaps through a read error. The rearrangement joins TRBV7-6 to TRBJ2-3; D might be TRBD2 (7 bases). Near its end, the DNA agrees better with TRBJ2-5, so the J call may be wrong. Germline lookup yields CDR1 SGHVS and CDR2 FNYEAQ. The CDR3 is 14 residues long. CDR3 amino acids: CASSLGGGAETQYF. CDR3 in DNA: TGTGCTAGCAGCTTGGGGGGGGGGGCAGAGACCCAGTACTTC.

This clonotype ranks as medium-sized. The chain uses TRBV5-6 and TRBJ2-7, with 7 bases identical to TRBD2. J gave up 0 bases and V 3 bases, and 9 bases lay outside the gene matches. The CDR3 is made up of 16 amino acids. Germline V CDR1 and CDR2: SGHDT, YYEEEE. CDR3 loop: CASSSPGGGSSYEQYF. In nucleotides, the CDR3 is TGTGCCAGCAGCTCCCCAGGCGGGGGAAGCTCCTACGAGCAGTACTTC.